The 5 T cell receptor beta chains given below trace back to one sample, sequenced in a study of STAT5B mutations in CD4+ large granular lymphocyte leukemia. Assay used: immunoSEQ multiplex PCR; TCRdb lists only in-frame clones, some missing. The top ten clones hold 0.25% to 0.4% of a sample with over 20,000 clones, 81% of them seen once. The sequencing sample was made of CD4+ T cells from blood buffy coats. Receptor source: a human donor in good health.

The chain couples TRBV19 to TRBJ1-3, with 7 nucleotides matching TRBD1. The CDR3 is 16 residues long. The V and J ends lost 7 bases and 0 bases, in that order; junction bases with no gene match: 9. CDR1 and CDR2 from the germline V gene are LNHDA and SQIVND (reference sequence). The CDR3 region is CASTADRRVSGNTIYF. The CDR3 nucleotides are TGTGCCAGTACCGCGGACAGGAGAGTCTCTGGAAACACCATATATTTT.

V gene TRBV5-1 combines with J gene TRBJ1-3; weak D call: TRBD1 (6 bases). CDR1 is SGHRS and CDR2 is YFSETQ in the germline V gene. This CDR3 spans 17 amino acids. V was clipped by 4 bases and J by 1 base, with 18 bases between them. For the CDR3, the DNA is TGCGCCAGCAGCCTGGGGGGCGGGGGCGCATCTGGAAACACCATATATTTT. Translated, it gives CASSLGGGGASGNTIYF.

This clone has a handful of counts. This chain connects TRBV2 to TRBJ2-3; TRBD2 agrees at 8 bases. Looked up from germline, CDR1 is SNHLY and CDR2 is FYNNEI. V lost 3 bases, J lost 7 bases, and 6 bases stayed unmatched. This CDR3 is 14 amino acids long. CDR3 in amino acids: CASSDGGGQNTQYF. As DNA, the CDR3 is TGTGCCAGCAGTGACGGGGGGGGGCAAAATACGCAGTATTTT.

In nucleotides, the CDR3 is TGTGCCAGCAGTCCACAGGGGCGGGATGGCTACACCTTC. This codes for CASSPQGRDGYTF. The V call is TRBV5-4, the J call TRBJ1-2, with 7 bases matching TRBD1. Trimming took 5 bases from V and 6 from J; bases not matched to a gene: 7. The germline gives CDR1 SGHNT, CDR2 YYREEE (reference sequence). The CDR3 consists of 13 residues.

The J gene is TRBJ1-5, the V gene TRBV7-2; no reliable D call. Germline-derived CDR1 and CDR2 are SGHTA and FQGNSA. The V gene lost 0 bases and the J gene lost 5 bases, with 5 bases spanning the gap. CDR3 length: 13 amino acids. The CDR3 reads CASSLAGYQPQHF. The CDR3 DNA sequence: TGTGCCAGCAGCTTAGCAGGTTATCAGCCCCAGCATTTT.